This TCR beta chain was observed in a study of blood T cell repertoires in COVID-19. Generated by immunoSEQ multiplex PCR, the TCRdb table keeps only in-frame clones and is missing some. This table has under 200,000 clones, approximately 82% appearing once. Germline V gene data show CDR1 as LGHNA and CDR2 as YSLEER. The V and J ends lost 3 bases and 5 bases, in that order; junction bases with no gene match: 12. This CDR3 has 17 residues. Participant age was about 18 to 89 years, and participants resided in about two dozen US areas. V gene TRBV4-3 combines with J gene TRBJ2-1; 8 positions agree with TRBD1. The sequencing input was PBMCs or T cells enriched from blood (not recorded which). This TCR was sampled from a woman in her fifties or sixties in a cohort exposed to, infected with or recovered from COVID-19 (not recorded which). DNA of the CDR3: TGCGCCAGCAGCCAGCCACGCGACAGGGGCATCGACAATGAGCAGTTCTTC. Translated, it gives CASSQPRDRGIDNEQFF.